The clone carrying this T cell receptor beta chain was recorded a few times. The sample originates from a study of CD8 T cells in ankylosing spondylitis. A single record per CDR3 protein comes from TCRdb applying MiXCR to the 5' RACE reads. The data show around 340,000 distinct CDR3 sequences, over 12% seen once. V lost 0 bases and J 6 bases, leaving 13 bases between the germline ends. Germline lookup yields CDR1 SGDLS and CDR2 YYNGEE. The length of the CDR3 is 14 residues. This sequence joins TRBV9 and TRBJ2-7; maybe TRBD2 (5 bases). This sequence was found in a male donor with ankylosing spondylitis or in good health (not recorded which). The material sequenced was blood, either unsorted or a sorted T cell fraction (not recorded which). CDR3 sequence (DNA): TGTGCCAGCAGCGTAGAGGGCCAGGCGGGCGAGCAGTACTTC. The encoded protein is CASSVEGQAGEQYF. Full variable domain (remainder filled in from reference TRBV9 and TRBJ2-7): DSGVTQTPKHLITATGQRVTLRCSPRSGDLSVYWYQQSLDQGLQFLIQYYNGEERAKGNILERFSAQQFPDLHSELNLSSLELGDSALYFCASSVEGQAGEQYFGPGTRLTVT.